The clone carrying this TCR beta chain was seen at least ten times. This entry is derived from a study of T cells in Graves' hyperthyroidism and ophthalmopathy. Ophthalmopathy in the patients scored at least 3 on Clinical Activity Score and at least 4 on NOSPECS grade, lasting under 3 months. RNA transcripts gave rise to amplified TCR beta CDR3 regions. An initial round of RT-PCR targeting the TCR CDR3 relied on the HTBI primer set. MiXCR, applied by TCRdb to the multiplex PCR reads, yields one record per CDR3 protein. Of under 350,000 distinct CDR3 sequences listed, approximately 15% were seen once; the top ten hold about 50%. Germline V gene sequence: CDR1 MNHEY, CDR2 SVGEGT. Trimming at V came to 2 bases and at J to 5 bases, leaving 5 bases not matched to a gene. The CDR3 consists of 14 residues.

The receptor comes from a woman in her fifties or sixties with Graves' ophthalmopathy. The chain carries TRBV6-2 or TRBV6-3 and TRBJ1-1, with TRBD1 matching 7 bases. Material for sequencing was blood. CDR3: CASSYDREGTEAFF. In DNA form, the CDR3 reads TGTGCCAGCAGTTACGACAGGGAGGGAACTGAAGCTTTCTTT.